This T cell receptor (beta chain) was obtained from a study of T cells in Graves' hyperthyroidism and ophthalmopathy. Study results and limitations: Blood also carried most thyroid clonotypes expanded above 0.001. The model identified upcoming ophthalmopathy a median about 6.5 months ahead of onset. Stable hyperthyroidism was separated from ophthalmopathy by a model based on 13 V-J features.

Amplified regions were TCR beta CDR3 sequences from RNA transcripts. Researchers ran a first-round RT-PCR on the TCR CDR3 using the HTBI primer set. TCRdb itself ran the multiplex PCR reads through MiXCR, one entry per CDR3 protein. The data show some 250,000 distinct CDR3 sequences, roughly 15% seen once. The blood sample predates any ophthalmopathy symptoms, coming from first hyperthyroidism diagnosis. Trimming pared 7 bases from V and 6 bases from J, leaving 9 bases between. Germline CDR1 LNHDA, CDR2 SQIVND (reference sequence). This CDR3 spans 12 amino acids. As to this clonotype: Its antigen is undetermined.

J is TRBJ2-2 and V is TRBV19, with D possibly matching TRBD1 (6 bases). Input material: blood. The sequence came from a woman in her forties with Graves' hyperthyroidism that later progressed to Graves' ophthalmopathy. The CDR3 DNA reads TGTGCCAGTAAGGCAGGGGCCGGGGAGCTGTTTTTT. Encoded protein: CASKAGAGELFF.